This note documents a single TCR beta chain sequence. Its antigen is not identified. The CDR3 has 15 residues. Germline V lookup: CDR1 SGHNT, CDR2 YYREEE (reference sequence). Germline trimming cut 0 bases from V and 3 bases from J; bases unmatched to any gene: 5. Here immunoSEQ multiplex PCR was the method, and the copy in TCRdb shows in-frame clones only, minus some. Among 150,000 to 200,000 clones listed, 90% to 95% were seen once. This specimen belongs to a study of T cell responses to AZD1222 COVID-19 vaccine. Study overall: Second doses at about 4 or about 12 weeks were pooled. General observations from the study: Researchers took repertoire samples only after the peak T cell response had come. When two AZD1222 doses had been given, Spike-specific TCR breadth and depth rose.

The sequencing here drew on peripheral blood, taken on day 0 of AZD1222 vaccination. V and J are TRBV5-4 and TRBJ1-2, with 7 bases lining up with TRBD1. The clonotype originates from an adult in good health. The DNA for the CDR3 is TGTGCCAGCAGCTTGGGACAGGGAAGTGACTATGGCTACACCTTC. As protein: CASSLGQGSDYGYTF.